This TCR beta chain appears in the sequencing data of a study of blood T cell repertoires in COVID-19. Overall study context: Material from acute and convalescent COVID-19 was sourced from the United States, Italy and Spain.

Germline CDR1 is SGDLS and CDR2 is YYNGEE. This CDR3 contains 15 residues. V lost 0 bases to trimming and J lost 7 bases, with 16 bases between them. Per the authors' pipeline: Cell counts per sample came from amplifying reference gene primers. Assay used: immunoSEQ multiplex PCR; TCRdb lists only in-frame clones, some missing. V and J calls and clone size are as listed in that table; D and trimming were resolved from the DNA. The table lists about 340,000 clones, under 95% of them singletons. Material: peripheral blood. This clonotype was obtained from a woman aged 18-29 years who had recovered from COVID-19. The rearrangement joins TRBV9 to TRBJ2-5; D not certain. The CDR3 protein is CASSVEFSRSVTQYF. The DNA of the CDR3 is TGTGCCAGCAGCGTAGAGTTTTCTAGATCAGTGACCCAGTACTTC.